This T cell receptor beta chain came from a study of T cell repertoires in cytomegalovirus infection. This clonotype was seen more than once but under ten times. Its specificity is not known. The CDR3 is made up of 15 amino acids. After removal of 4 bases from V and 2 bases from J, the junction contained 4 bases not matched to a gene. Study-wide findings and caveats: Ex vivo, HLA-C-restricted CMV-specific TCR beta clonotypes prevailed over the rest of the response.

From the reads, TCRdb called clonotypes with MiXCR, one entry per CDR3 protein. The table records 400,000 to 550,000 distinct CDR3 sequences, over 9% of them present only once. V gene TRBV23-1 combines with J gene TRBJ2-5; 10 nucleotides agree with TRBD2. TRBV23-1 is an ORF; its function is uncertain. The receptor was isolated from a human donor in good health (CMV status not recorded). Some clones in this sample may be carry-over from other donors' samples. The specimen sequenced was PBMCs. Here the CDR3 reads CASSPTSGAQETQYF. CDR3 bases: TGCGCCAGCAGTCCAACTAGCGGGGCTCAAGAGACCCAGTACTTC.